These 11 T cell receptor beta chains originate from one sample sequenced in a study of CD8 T cells in ankylosing spondylitis. Their antigens remain unidentified. Study findings and constraints: Seemingly characteristic of ankylosing spondylitis blood was a TCR beta motif consisting of several highly homologous variants.

TCRdb re-analysed the 5' RACE reads in MiXCR, keeping a single row per CDR3 protein. The data show just under 550,000 distinct CDR3 sequences, about 13% seen once. Material for sequencing was blood, either unsorted or a sorted T cell fraction (not recorded which). The source is a male donor with ankylosing spondylitis.

The genes are TRBV27 and TRBJ2-7; D may be TRBD2 (6 bases). V lost 5 bases, J lost 6 bases, and 14 bases lay in between. CDR3 length: 13 amino acids. Per the germline V gene, CDR1 is MNHEY and CDR2 is SMNVEV (reference sequence). This CDR3 is CASSNPTRGEQYV. CDR3 DNA sequence: TGTGCCAGCAGTAACCCGACTAGAGGCGAGCAGTACGTC.

V gene TRBV19 combines with J gene TRBJ1-1; D is unclear. The V gene's germline CDR1 is LNHDA and CDR2 SQIVND (reference sequence). The CDR3 has 17 amino acids. V lost 6 bases to trimming and J lost 0 bases, with 20 bases between them. CDR3 DNA: TGTGCCAGTAGGGGCTCTCGGAACTCTTTAATGAACACTGAAGCTTTCTTT. Amino acids: CASRGSRNSLMNTEAFF.

For this clonotype: One end of the junction fails to match germline, which may point to a read error. The gene calls are TRBV12-3 or TRBV12-4 and TRBJ2-2; maybe TRBD2 (5 bases). CDR3 size: 11 residues. The CDR3, as DNA: TGTGCCAGCAGCTATACCGGGGAGCTGCTTTTT. The encoded protein is CASSYTGELLF.

This sequence joins TRBV10-1 and TRBJ2-2; 8 nucleotides line up with TRBD2. The CDR3 is 15 amino acids. The germline V gene encodes CDR1 WNHNN and CDR2 SYGVQD (reference sequence). With 2 bases clipped from V and 7 bases from J, the junction kept 6 bases outside the gene matches. The CDR3 protein is CASSEDGRANGELFF. CDR3 nucleotides: TGCGCCAGCAGTGAGGACGGGAGGGCGAACGGGGAGCTGTTTTTT.

This clonotype was detected only a few times. J is TRBJ1-2 and V is TRBV5-6; no clear D. The CDR3 contains 15 residues. Germline assignment: CDR1 SGHDT and CDR2 YYEEEE. Deletions cut 0 bases from V and 7 bases from J, with 16 bases between. The CDR3 protein is CASSLVEGGRSGYTF. CDR3 nucleotides: TGTGCCAGCAGCTTGGTGGAGGGCGGCAGAAGTGGCTACACCTTC.

A few counts support this clonotype. The chain is built from TRBV29-1 and TRBJ2-7; D gene uncertain. This CDR3 contains 11 residues. CDR1 is SQVTM, CDR2 ANQGSEA, per germline. Between the trimmed V and J ends, which lost 6 bases and 9 bases, there was a span of 15 bases. CDR3 in DNA: TGCAGCGTGGAAAGGGCCTCTGGGCAGTACTTC. It specifies CSVERASGQYF.

The rearrangement joins TRBV4-1 to TRBJ2-1; 8 bases are shared with TRBD2. CDR3 length equals 14 residues. V gave up 8 bases and J gave up 4 bases; unmatched junction bases: 7. CDR1 is MGHRA and CDR2 is YSYEKL in the germline V gene. CDR3 residues: CASLAGTFYNEQFF. The DNA of the CDR3 is TGCGCCAGCTTAGCGGGAACCTTTTACAATGAGCAGTTCTTC.

The rearrangement links TRBV9 to TRBJ2-3; D is ambiguous. V lost 0 bases and J 6 bases, leaving 11 bases between the germline ends. The CDR3 runs to 14 residues. CDR1 SGDLS and CDR2 YYNGEE come from the germline V gene. The CDR3 bases are TGTGCCAGCAGCGTAGTCCCTGAAGGGGATACGCAGTATTTT. This gives the protein CASSVVPEGDTQYF.

This chain joins TRBV5-1 and TRBJ2-5; D is ambiguous. There are 16 residues in the CDR3. The V and J ends lost 4 bases and 4 bases respectively, with 20 bases between them. CDR1 is SGHRS and CDR2 is YFSETQ in the germline V gene. CDR3 amino acids: CASSPLDGGLGETQYF. CDR3 nucleotide sequence: TGCGCCAGCAGCCCCCTCGACGGTGGTTTGGGAGAGACCCAGTACTTC.

This clonotype was seen many times. One junction end disagrees with the germline gene, perhaps due to a read error. The genes are TRBV3-1 and TRBJ1-6, with TRBD1 identical over 8 bases. Germline lookup yields CDR1 LGHDT and CDR2 YNNKEL (reference sequence). The CDR3 consists of 14 residues. The CDR3 region has the DNA TGCGCCAGCAGCCTTGGACAGGGCGGTTCACCCCTCCACTTT. Protein product: CASSLGQGGSPLHF.

The chain couples TRBV12-3 or TRBV12-4 to TRBJ2-3, with 8 bases matching TRBD1. The CDR3 has 15 amino acids. Trimming took 6 bases from V and 3 from J; bases not matched to a gene: 8. CDR3 nucleotides: TGTGCCAGCAGGGCGGGACAGGACCCGACAGATACGCAGTATTTT. Translation: CASRAGQDPTDTQYF.